This T cell receptor beta chain came from a study of cytomegalovirus exposure and HLA in healthy donors. Study results and caveats: For most TCR beta V segments, an earlier analysis put the productive rate at about 87% or about 30% of the time. Likely technical artifact: a cluster of highly shared sequence variants. Because they were indistinguishable, some V segments, including TRBV6-2 and TRBV6-3, were excluded.

This PCR relied on a set of 60 Vbeta primers and 13 Jbeta primers. TCRdb keeps only in-frame clones here, not all; method: immunoSEQ multiplex PCR. The data contain about 94,000 clones, over 50% of them singletons. The CDR3 consists of 15 residues. The germline V gene has CDR1 SSHAT and CDR2 FNYEAQ (reference sequence). As to this clone: Its target is not known. At one end the junction does not follow the germline gene, possibly because of a read error.

The TCR originated in a man younger than 45 in good health and CMV-seronegative. Sequenced material: PBMCs. This chain uses TRBV7-7 with TRBJ2-2; 10 bases match TRBD2. The CDR3 region has the DNA TGTGCTAGCAGCTTATCTAGCGGGGGCTCCGGGGAGCTGTTTTTT. Translated: CASSLSSGGSGELFF.